Presented here are 19 T cell receptor beta chains from one specimen sequenced in a study of blood T cell repertoires in COVID-19. TCRdb's table, derived via immunoSEQ multiplex PCR, lists solely in-frame clones and lacks some. Of fewer than 400,000 clones listed, under 90% were seen once; the top ten hold approximately 1.5%. Input material: PBMCs or T cells enriched from blood (not recorded which). These receptors all come from a woman aged 25 to 45 who had recovered from COVID-19.

J is TRBJ1-5 and V is TRBV15; weak D call: TRBD1 (6 bases). Germline loops: CDR1 LNHNV, CDR2 YYDKDF (reference sequence). The CDR3 covers 21 residues. V lost 7 bases to trimming and J lost 1 base, with 32 bases between them. CDR3 protein: CATKATGLRGWEGDSNQPQHF. Here the CDR3 DNA reads TGTGCCACCAAGGCAACAGGGCTCCGAGGTTGGGAGGGAGACAGCAATCAGCCCCAGCATTTT.

This chain links TRBV7-3 with TRBJ1-5, with 8 positions matching TRBD1. The CDR3 is 17 residues long. CDR1 and CDR2 (germline): SGHTA, FQGTGA. Trimming took 4 bases from V and 0 from J; bases not matched to a gene: 8. The CDR3 loop is CASSSTGGRGSNQPQHF. CDR3 nucleotide sequence: TGTGCCAGCAGCTCCACAGGGGGGCGTGGTAGCAATCAGCCCCAGCATTTT.

The genes are TRBV28 and TRBJ2-1; D is ambiguous. Germline-derived CDR1 and CDR2 are MDHEN and SYDVKM. V was trimmed by 6 bases and J by 0 bases, leaving 15 bases between them. The CDR3 length is 16 residues. CDR3 coding DNA: TGTGCCAGCAGCCCCTGGTTGTTAGACTCCTACAATGAGCAGTTCTTC. Translation gives CASSPWLLDSYNEQFF.

The rearrangement links TRBV4-1 to TRBJ1-1, with D hard to call. CDR3 length equals 15 residues. Deletions cut 5 bases from V and 0 bases from J, with 13 bases between. CDR1 and CDR2 from the germline V gene are MGHRA and YSYEKL. CDR3: CASSTPPQMNTEAFF. Written as DNA, the CDR3 is TGCGCCAGCAGCACTCCACCACAGATGAACACTGAAGCTTTCTTT.

This sequence joins TRBV5-5 and TRBJ1-2; no definite D call. There are 13 residues in the CDR3. Germline assignment: CDR1 SGHKS and CDR2 YYEKEE (reference sequence). Trimming removed 4 bases from V and 2 bases from J, with 9 bases in between. The CDR3 loop reads CASSPSPNYGYTF. CDR3 coding DNA: TGTGCCAGCAGCCCGAGTCCCAACTATGGCTACACCTTC.

Concerning this clone itself: The same CDR3 also results from other DNA sequences found in this sample. V gene TRBV6-5 combines with J gene TRBJ1-5, with unresolved D. This CDR3 is built from 13 residues. V lost 8 bases, J lost 2 bases, and 10 bases lay in between. CDR1 is MNHEY and CDR2 is SVGAGI in the germline V gene. CDR3 region: CASRSQGNQPQHF. The DNA of the CDR3 is TGTGCCAGCCGATCGCAGGGCAATCAGCCCCAGCATTTT.

The rearrangement joins TRBV25-1 to TRBJ2-3, with D unclear. Germline V CDR1 and CDR2: MGHDK, SYGVNS. The CDR3 runs to 14 residues. V lost 1 base, J lost 2 bases, and 7 bases lay in between. The CDR3 DNA reads TGTGCCAGCAGTGAATTCTCCCTCACAGATACGCAGTATTTT. Its protein is CASSEFSLTDTQYF.

The J gene is TRBJ2-7, the V gene TRBV12-3 or TRBV12-4, with D possibly TRBD2 on 5 matching bases. The CDR3 consists of 12 residues. With 6 bases removed from V and 7 bases from J, the gap between germline ends came to 13 bases. CDR3 nucleotides: TGTGCCAGCAGCCCCGACTATCCTGAGCAGTACTTC. It encodes CASSPDYPEQYF.

The gene calls are TRBV9 and TRBJ1-4, with TRBD1 matching 8 bases. Germline V gene sequence: CDR1 SGDLS, CDR2 YYNGEE. Trimming at V came to 3 bases and at J to 7 bases, leaving 8 bases not matched to a gene. The CDR3 covers 15 residues. CDR3 nucleotides: TGTGCCAGCAGCGCACAGGACAGGGAGAGTGAAAAACTGTTTTTT. Protein product: CASSAQDRESEKLFF.

This sequence joins TRBV5-1 and TRBJ1-4; 7 nucleotides align to TRBD1. Germline V gives CDR1 SGHRS, CDR2 YFSETQ. The CDR3 sequence is 15 residues long. Trimming cost V 7 bases and J 0 bases; bases outside gene matches: 6. Here the CDR3 reads CASRGQGATNEKLFF. CDR3 DNA: TGCGCCAGCCGCGGGCAGGGGGCAACTAATGAAAAACTGTTTTTT.

The chain uses TRBV7-2 and TRBJ2-3; 7 bases map to TRBD2. The CDR3 spans 17 residues. Germline V gene lookup returns CDR1 SGHTA and CDR2 FQGNSA. J lost 4 bases, V lost 0 bases, and 10 bases had no gene match. CDR3 sequence (DNA): TGTGCCAGCAGCTTAGCGAGCGGGAACTCGCCACCAGATACGCAGTATTTT. Its translation: CASSLASGNSPPDTQYF.

The chain has TRBV5-6 and TRBJ2-1; 7 nucleotides line up with TRBD2. J gave up 3 bases and V 7 bases, and 13 bases lay outside the gene matches. CDR3 length: 16 residues. The germline V gene has CDR1 SGHDT and CDR2 YYEEEE. CDR3 DNA sequence: TGTGCCAGCGCGTTCCCTCGGACTAGTGTCTACAATGAGCAGTTCTTC. Encoded protein: CASAFPRTSVYNEQFF. Full variable domain (rest looked up from reference TRBV5-6 and TRBJ2-1): DAGVTQSPTHLIKTRGQQVTLRCSPKSGHDTVSWYQQALGQGPQFIFQYYEEEERQRGNFPDRFSGHQFPNYSSELNVNALLLGDSALYLCASAFPRTSVYNEQFFGPGTRLTVL.

The chain carries TRBV5-1 and TRBJ1-4, with D perhaps matching TRBD1 (6 bases). The germline V gene has CDR1 SGHRS and CDR2 YFSETQ. CDR3 size: 14 residues. V shed 3 bases and J shed 6 bases, with 12 bases lying between them. CDR3 protein: CASSSREGDEKLFF. The DNA of the CDR3 is TGCGCCAGCAGCTCCAGGGAGGGGGATGAAAAACTGTTTTTT. Full variable domain (remainder filled in from reference TRBV5-1 and TRBJ1-4): KAGVTQTPRYLIKTRGQQVTLSCSPISGHRSVSWYQQTPGQGLQFLFEYFSETQRNKGNFPGRFSGRQFSNSRSEMNVSTLELGDSALYLCASSSREGDEKLFFGSGTQLSVL.

This chain connects TRBV30 to TRBJ2-1; 8 bases are shared with TRBD2. Losses at the gene ends were 3 bases for V and 2 bases for J; bases not matched to a gene: 9. There are 16 residues in the CDR3. Germline V gives CDR1 GTSNPN, CDR2 SVGIG (reference sequence). Here the CDR3 reads CAWRTDGGAPYNEQFF. CDR3 coding DNA: TGTGCCTGGAGAACAGACGGGGGGGCCCCCTACAATGAGCAGTTCTTC.

The rearrangement links TRBV30 to TRBJ2-5, with TRBD1 matching over 11 bases. V gave up 6 bases and J gave up 0 bases; unmatched junction bases: 9. Germline assignment: CDR1 GTSNPN and CDR2 SVGIG (reference sequence). This CDR3 comprises 16 residues. The CDR3 DNA follows: TGTGCCTGCTCCGGGACAGGGGGAGAGTACCAAGAGACCCAGTACTTC. It is translated as CACSGTGGEYQETQYF.

In this sample, this clone turned up once. This chain uses TRBV3-1 (or the pseudogene TRBV3-2) with TRBJ1-2; 7 bases are a match to TRBD1. The CDR3 contains 14 residues. Germline V CDR1 and CDR2: LGHDT, YNNKEL (reference sequence). The ends lost 5 bases at V and 6 bases at J; junction bases unmatched: 9. The CDR3 DNA is TGTGCCAGCAGCGCCCGACAGGGACGTAATGGCTACACCTTC. It codes for CASSARQGRNGYTF.

This chain uses TRBV11-2 with TRBJ2-7; 9 bases map to TRBD2. V lost 3 bases and J lost 4; bases outside the gene matches: 7. The CDR3 spans 15 residues. CDR1 and CDR2 (germline): SGHAT, FQNNGV. CDR3 bases: TGTGCCAGCAGCTTCGTAGCGGGGGTTAGGTACGAGCAGTACTTC. Its translation: CASSFVAGVRYEQYF.

The CDR3 sequence: CASARGGSYGYTF. CDR3 nucleotide sequence: TGTGCCAGCGCCCGGGGAGGCAGCTATGGCTACACCTTC. The chain recombines TRBV28 with TRBJ1-2; the D is unclear. Trimming took 8 bases from V and 4 from J, leaving 14 bases between them. Germline lookup yields CDR1 MDHEN and CDR2 SYDVKM. This CDR3 is 13 amino acids long.

J is TRBJ1-2 and V is TRBV7-2; D gene unclear. CDR3 length: 16 residues. Germline assignment: CDR1 SGHTA and CDR2 FQGNSA. Trimming removed 1 base from V and 1 base from J, with 13 bases in between. The CDR3 coding sequence is TGTGCCAGCAGCTTAGATGGCGGCAGAAATAACTATGGCTACACCTTC. Translated: CASSLDGGRNNYGYTF.